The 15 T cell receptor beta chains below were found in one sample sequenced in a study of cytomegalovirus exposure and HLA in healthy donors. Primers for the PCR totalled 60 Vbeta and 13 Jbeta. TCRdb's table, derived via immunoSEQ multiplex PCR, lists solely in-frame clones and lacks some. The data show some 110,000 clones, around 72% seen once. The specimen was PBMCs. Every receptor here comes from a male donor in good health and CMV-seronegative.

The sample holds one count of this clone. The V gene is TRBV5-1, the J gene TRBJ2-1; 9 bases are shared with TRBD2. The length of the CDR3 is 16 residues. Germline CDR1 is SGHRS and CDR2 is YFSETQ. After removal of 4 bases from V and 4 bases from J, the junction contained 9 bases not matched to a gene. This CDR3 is CASSPQGREGYNEQFF. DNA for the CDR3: TGCGCCAGCAGCCCGCAGGGGCGGGAGGGTTACAATGAGCAGTTCTTC.

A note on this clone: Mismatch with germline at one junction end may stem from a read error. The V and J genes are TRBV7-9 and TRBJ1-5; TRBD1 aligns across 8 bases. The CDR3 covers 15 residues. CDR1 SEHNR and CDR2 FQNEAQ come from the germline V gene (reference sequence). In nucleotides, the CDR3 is TGTTCCAGCAGCCTACAGGGGGGGAGCAATCAGCCCCAGCATTTT. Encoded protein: CSSSLQGGSNQPQHF.

The CDR3: CSVRGPGQLEQYF. The CDR3 DNA reads as TGCAGCGTTCGAGGCCCGGGACAACTCGAGCAGTACTTC. The chain links TRBV29-1 to TRBJ2-5; tentatively, D is TRBD1 (6 bases). The J call is in doubt because the DNA end fits TRBJ2-7 better. CDR1 is SQVTM and CDR2 is ANQGSEA in the germline V gene. The CDR3 has 13 amino acids.

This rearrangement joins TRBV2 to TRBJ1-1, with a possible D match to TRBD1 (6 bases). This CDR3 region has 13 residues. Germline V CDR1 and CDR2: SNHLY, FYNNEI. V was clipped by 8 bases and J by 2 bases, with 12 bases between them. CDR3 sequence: CASSRGANTEAFF. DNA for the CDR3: TGTGCCAGCTCCCGGGGGGCAAACACTGAAGCTTTCTTT. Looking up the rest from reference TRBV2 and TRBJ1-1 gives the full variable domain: EPEVTQTPSHQVTQMGQEVILRCVPISNHLYFYWYRQILGQKVEFLVSFYNNEISEKSEIFDDQFSVERPDGSNFTLKIRSTKLEDSAMYFCASSRGANTEAFFGQGTRLTVV.

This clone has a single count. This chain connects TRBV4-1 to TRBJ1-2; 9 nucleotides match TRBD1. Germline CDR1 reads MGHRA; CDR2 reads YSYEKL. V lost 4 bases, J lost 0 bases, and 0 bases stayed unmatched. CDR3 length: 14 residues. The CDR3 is CASSRDRANYGYTF. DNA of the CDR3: TGCGCCAGCAGCCGGGACAGGGCTAACTATGGCTACACCTTC.

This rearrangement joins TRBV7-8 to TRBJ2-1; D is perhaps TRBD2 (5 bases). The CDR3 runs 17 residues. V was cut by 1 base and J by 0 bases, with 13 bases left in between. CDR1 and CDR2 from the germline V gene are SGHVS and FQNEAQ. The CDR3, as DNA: TGTGCCAGCAGCTTAGGGACTCTTCTTAACTCCTACAATGAGCAGTTCTTC. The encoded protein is CASSLGTLLNSYNEQFF.

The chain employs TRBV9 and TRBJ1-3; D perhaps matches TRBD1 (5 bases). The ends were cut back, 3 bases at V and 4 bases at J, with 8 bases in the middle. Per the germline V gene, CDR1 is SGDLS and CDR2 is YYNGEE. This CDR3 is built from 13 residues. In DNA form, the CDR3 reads TGTGCCAGCAGCGCGGGGGGGGGAAACACCATATATTTT. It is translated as CASSAGGGNTIYF.

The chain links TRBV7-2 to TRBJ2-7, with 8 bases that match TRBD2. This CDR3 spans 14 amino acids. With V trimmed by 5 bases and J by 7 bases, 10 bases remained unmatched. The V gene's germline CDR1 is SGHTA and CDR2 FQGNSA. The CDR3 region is CASSPSGGVWEQYF. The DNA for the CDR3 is TGTGCCAGCAGCCCAAGCGGGGGAGTCTGGGAGCAGTACTTC. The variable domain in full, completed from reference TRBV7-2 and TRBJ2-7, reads GAGVSQSPSNKVTEKGKDVELRCDPISGHTALYWYRQSLGQGLEFLIYFQGNSAPDKSGLPSDRFSAERTGGSVSTLTIQRTQQEDSAVYLCASSPSGGVWEQYFGPGTRLTVT.

Here the CDR3 reads CSVSGLAGSGGTSTDTQYF. CDR3 bases: TGCAGCGTGTCGGGACTAGCGGGGAGTGGGGGGACTAGCACAGATACGCAGTATTTT. V usage is TRBV29-1 and J usage is TRBJ2-3, with TRBD2 identical over 13 bases. The CDR3 is made up of 19 amino acids. CDR1 SQVTM and CDR2 ANQGSEA come from the germline V gene. V dropped 6 bases and J dropped 0; count of bases not matched to a gene: 15.

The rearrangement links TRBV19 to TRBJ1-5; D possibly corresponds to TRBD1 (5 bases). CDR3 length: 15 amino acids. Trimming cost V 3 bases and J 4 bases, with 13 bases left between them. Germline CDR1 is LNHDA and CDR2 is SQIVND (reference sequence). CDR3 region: CASSMVWQGNQPQHF. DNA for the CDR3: TGTGCCAGTAGTATGGTTTGGCAGGGAAATCAGCCCCAGCATTTT.

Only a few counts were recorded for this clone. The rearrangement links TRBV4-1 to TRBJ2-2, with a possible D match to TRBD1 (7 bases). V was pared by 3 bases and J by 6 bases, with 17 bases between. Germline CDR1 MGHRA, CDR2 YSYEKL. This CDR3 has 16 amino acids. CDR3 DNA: TGCGCCAGCAGCCACCAGAGCAGGGGGGTCCCCGGGGAGCTGTTTTTT. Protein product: CASSHQSRGVPGELFF.

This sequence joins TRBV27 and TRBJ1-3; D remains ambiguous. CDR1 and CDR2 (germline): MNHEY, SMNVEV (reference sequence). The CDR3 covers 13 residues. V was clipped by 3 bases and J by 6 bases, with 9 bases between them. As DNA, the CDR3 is TGTGCCAGCAGTTTGGTCGGGGAAAACACCATATATTTT. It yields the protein CASSLVGENTIYF.

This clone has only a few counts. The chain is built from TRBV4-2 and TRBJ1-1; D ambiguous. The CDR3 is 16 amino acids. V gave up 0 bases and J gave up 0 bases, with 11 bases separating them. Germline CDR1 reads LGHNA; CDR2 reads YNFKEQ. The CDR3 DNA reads TGTGCCAGCAGCCAAGAATTGAACACCCTGAACACTGAAGCTTTCTTT. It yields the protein CASSQELNTLNTEAFF.

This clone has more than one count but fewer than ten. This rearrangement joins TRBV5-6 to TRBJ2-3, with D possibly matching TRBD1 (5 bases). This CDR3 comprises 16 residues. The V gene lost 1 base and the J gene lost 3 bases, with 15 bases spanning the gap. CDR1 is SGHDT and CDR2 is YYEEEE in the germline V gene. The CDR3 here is CASSLIGRVSTDTQYF. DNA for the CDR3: TGTGCCAGCAGCTTGATCGGCAGGGTATCTACAGATACGCAGTATTTT.

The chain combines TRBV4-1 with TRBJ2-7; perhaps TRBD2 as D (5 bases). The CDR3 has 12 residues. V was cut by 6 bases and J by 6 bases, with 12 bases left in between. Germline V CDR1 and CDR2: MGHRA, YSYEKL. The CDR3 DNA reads TGCGCCAGCAGGGATCGAGGGTCCGAGCAGTACTTC. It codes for CASRDRGSEQYF.